This T cell receptor (beta chain) originates from a study of T cell repertoires in cytomegalovirus infection. TCRdb reprocessed the reads via MiXCR and lists one record per CDR3 protein. The data show fewer than 300,000 distinct CDR3 sequences, about 23% seen once. This clonotype was counted many times. The CDR3 runs to 16 residues. Germline V gene lookup returns CDR1 SGHTA and CDR2 FQGNSA. Trimming removed 5 bases at V and 2 bases at J, with 18 bases between. The sequenced material came from PBMCs. The TCR originated in a human donor in good health (CMV status not recorded). Some clones in this sample may be carry-over from other donors' samples. V usage is TRBV7-2 and J usage is TRBJ2-5; D is possibly TRBD1 (5 bases). In DNA, the CDR3 is TGTGCCAGCAGCCCGTGGGCGGCCAGGGCTCAAGAGACCCAGTACTTC. This translates into CASSPWAARAQETQYF.